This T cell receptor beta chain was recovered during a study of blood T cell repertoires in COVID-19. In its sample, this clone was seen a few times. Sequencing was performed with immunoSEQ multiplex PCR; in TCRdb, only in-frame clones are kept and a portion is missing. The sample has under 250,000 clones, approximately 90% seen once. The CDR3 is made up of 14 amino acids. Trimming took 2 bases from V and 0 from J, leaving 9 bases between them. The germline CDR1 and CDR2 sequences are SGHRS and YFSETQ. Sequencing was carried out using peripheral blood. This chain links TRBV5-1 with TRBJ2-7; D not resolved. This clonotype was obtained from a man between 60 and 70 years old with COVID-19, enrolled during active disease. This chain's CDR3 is CASSFSPRSYEQYF. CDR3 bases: TGCGCCAGCAGCTTCTCCCCCCGCTCCTACGAGCAGTACTTC. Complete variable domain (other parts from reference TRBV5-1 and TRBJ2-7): KAGVTQTPRYLIKTRGQQVTLSCSPISGHRSVSWYQQTPGQGLQFLFEYFSETQRNKGNFPGRFSGRQFSNSRSEMNVSTLELGDSALYLCASSFSPRSYEQYFGPGTRLTVT.